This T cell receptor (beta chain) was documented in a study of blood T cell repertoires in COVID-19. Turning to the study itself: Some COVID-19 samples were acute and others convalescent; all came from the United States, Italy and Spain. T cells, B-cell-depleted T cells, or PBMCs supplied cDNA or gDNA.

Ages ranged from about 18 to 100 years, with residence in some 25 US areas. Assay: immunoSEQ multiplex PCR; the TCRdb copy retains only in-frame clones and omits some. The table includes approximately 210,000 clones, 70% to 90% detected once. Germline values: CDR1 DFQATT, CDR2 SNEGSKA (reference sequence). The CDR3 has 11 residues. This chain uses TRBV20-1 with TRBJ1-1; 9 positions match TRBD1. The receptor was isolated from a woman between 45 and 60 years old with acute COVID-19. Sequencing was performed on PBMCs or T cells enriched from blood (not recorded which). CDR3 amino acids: CRGDRDVGAFF. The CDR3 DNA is TGCAGGGGGGACAGGGATGTGGGAGCTTTCTTT.